The rows below give T cell receptor beta chains drawn from one sample of a study of shared clonotypes between healthy human individuals. TCRdb's copy holds only in-frame clones and misses some; the assay was immunoSEQ multiplex PCR. This sample has hundreds of thousands of clones, with around 79% found just once. Sequences were obtained from PBMCs. All receptors derive from a woman aged 40 to 50 in good health. Some clones in this sample may be carry-over from other donors' samples. Each CDR3 is given with its conserved first and last residue. D genes are given only for firm matches. Expanded clones get a size class; other rows say once, few or many, or leave the size out.

>TRBV5-4|TRBJ1-3|-|-
TGTGCCAGCAGCTTAGCTGGAAACACCATATATTTT
CASSLAGNTIYF
>TRBV18|TRBJ2-5|TRBD2|-
TGTGCCAGCTCACCACCGAGGTTGAGCGGGAGGTTGGGGACCCAGTACTTC
CASSPPRLSGRLGTQYF
>TRBV6-5|TRBJ2-5|-|-
TGTGCCAGCAGTTATGTGCGGAACCAAGAGACCCAGTACTTC
CASSYVRNQETQYF
>TRBV27|TRBJ2-6|-|-
TGTGCCAGCAGCACAGAAACTGGGGCCAACGTCCTGACTTTC
CASSTETGANVLTF
>TRBV19|TRBJ2-1|-|-
TGTGCCAGTAGTATGGGGGTCACTGTCTCCCATGAGCAGTTCTTC
CASSMGVTVSHEQFF
>TRBV6-5|TRBJ1-6|-|-
TGTGCCAGCAGTAGTAATAGGGGTTCACCCCTCCACTTT
CASSSNRGSPLHF
>TRBV7-3|TRBJ2-1|-|once
TGTGCCAGCAGCCCAACAGGGATGGGGAATGAGCAGTTCTTC
CASSPTGMGNEQFF
>TRBV7-8|TRBJ2-1|-|-
TGTGCCAGCAGCTTGGAGGGCAGGGCTGGTGAGCAGTTCTTC
CASSLEGRAGEQFF
>TRBV7-3|TRBJ2-3|TRBD2|few
TGTGCCAGCAGCTCGGGACTAGCGGGAGCCACAGATACGCAGTATTTT
CASSSGLAGATDTQYF
>TRBV7-9|TRBJ2-7|-|-
TGTGCCAGCAGCGCGGACGGCGCCGCCTACGAGCAGTACTTC
CASSADGAAYEQYF
>TRBV29-1|TRBJ2-1|-|few
TGCAGCGTTCGAGGGATTGCCTACAATGAGCAGTTCTTC
CSVRGIAYNEQFF
>TRBV19|TRBJ2-2|TRBD2|few
TGTGCCAGTAGTCCTGGGGGGGCGAACACCGGGGAGCTGTTTTTT
CASSPGGANTGELFF
>TRBV30|TRBJ2-2|TRBD1|-
TGTGCCTGGGGGACAGGGAACACCGGGGAGCTGTTTTTT
CAWGTGNTGELFF
>TRBV6-6|TRBJ2-7|-|-
TGTGCCAGCAGCTTTCGGCAGGGGTACTACGAGCAGTACTTC
CASSFRQGYYEQYF
>TRBV7-3|TRBJ2-3|-|few
TGTGCCAGCAGCTTTCAAGGAGGGCTTGCAGATACGCAGTATTTT
CASSFQGGLADTQYF
>TRBV5-6|TRBJ2-1|TRBD2|once
TGTGCCAGCACCTTGACTAGCGGAGGGGCTAATGAGCAGTTCTTC
CASTLTSGGANEQFF
>TRBV5-1|TRBJ1-5|-|few
TGCGCCAGCAGCTTAGGACAGTCAGGGGATCAGCCCCAGCATTTT
CASSLGQSGDQPQHF
>TRBV4-1|TRBJ2-3|TRBD2|-
TGCGCCAGCAGCCAAGTTTTGCGGGAGGGCAGGGATACGCAGTATTTT
CASSQVLREGRDTQYF
>TRBV4-2|TRBJ2-2|-|-
TGTGCCAGCAGCCAAGATCTAGGGCGCGCACCCGGGGAGCTGTTTTTT
CASSQDLGRAPGELFF
>TRBV19|TRBJ2-7|-|-
TGTGCCAGTAGTATCGGAAGATCCTGGTACTACGAGCAGTACTTC
CASSIGRSWYYEQYF
>TRBV7-6|TRBJ2-7|-|-
TGTGCCAGCAGCCCAAGGACAAGCTCCTACGAGCAGTACTTC
CASSPRTSSYEQYF
>TRBV12-1|TRBJ2-7|-|-
-
CASSFAGGTTYEQYF
>TRBV7-9|TRBJ1-1|-|-
TGTGCCAGCAGCTTAGAGGTGGGCACTGAAGCTTTCTTT
CASSLEVGTEAFF
>TRBV1|TRBJ2-7|-|-
TGCACCAGTCCCTCTGACAGGAAAATGTACGAGCAGTACTTC
CTSPSDRKMYEQYF
>TRBV6-5|TRBJ2-7|TRBD1|-
TGTGCCAGCAGTTACTCCTCAGGGGGTGCGGACGAGCAGTACTTC
CASSYSSGGADEQYF
>TRBV7-3|TRBJ1-2|-|-
TGTGCCAGCAGCCCGACGGTAGCTAACTATGGCTACACCTTC
CASSPTVANYGYTF
>TRBV27|TRBJ2-1|TRBD2|-
TGTGCCAGCAGCCCGGCGGGAGACGAGCAGTTCTTC
CASSPAGDEQFF
>TRBV5-6|TRBJ1-3|-|-
TGTGCCAGCAGCTTGGTGGGGGCTGGAAACACCATATATTTT
CASSLVGAGNTIYF
>TRBV9|TRBJ2-7|TRBD2|many
TGTGCCAGCAGCCAAACCGTGGGGACTAGCGGTTTCTACGAGCAGTACTTC
CASSQTVGTSGFYEQYF
>TRBV11-2|TRBJ2-7|TRBD1|-
TGTGCCAGCAGCGGCAAGACAGGGATTCGGTACGAGCAGTACTTC
CASSGKTGIRYEQYF
>TRBV7-8|TRBJ2-1|-|-
TGTGCCAGCAGCTTTACTAGGCCCGCTAATGAGCAGTTCTTC
CASSFTRPANEQFF
>TRBV4-2|TRBJ2-3|-|-
TGTGCCAGCAGCCGCCAGGTGGGCACAGATACGCAGTATTTT
CASSRQVGTDTQYF
>TRBV19|TRBJ2-7|-|few
TGTGCCAGTAGTCCCCGAAGCGGTCTCAACTCCTACGAGCAGTACTTC
CASSPRSGLNSYEQYF
>TRBV7-2|TRBJ1-6|TRBD1|-
TGTGCCAGCAGCTCAACAGGGGTTGATTCACCCCTCCACTTT
CASSSTGVDSPLHF
>TRBV5-4|TRBJ2-7|-|-
TGTGCCAGCAGCCTCTCTGGCCGGGGCTACGAGCAGTACTTC
CASSLSGRGYEQYF
>TRBV4-1|TRBJ2-5|-|-
TGCGCCAGCAGCCGAACCCTCTACGCGTACCAAGAGACCCAGTACTTC
CASSRTLYAYQETQYF
>TRBV15|TRBJ2-3|TRBD2|-
TGTGCCACCTCTCGGGGGGGCTTTACAGATTCGCAGTATTTT
CATSRGGFTDSQYF
>TRBV27|TRBJ2-1|TRBD1|-
TGTGCCAGCTCCGTCTGGGCGCAGGGGGCTAGGAATGAGCAGTTCTTC
CASSVWAQGARNEQFF
>TRBV18|TRBJ2-3|-|-
TGTGCCAGCTCACCACTTGCGAAGTCTAGCACAGATACGCAGTATTTT
CASSPLAKSSTDTQYF
>TRBV4-3|TRBJ1-2|TRBD1|-
TGCGCCAGCAGCCAAGATCTCGGACAGGGCCGATATGGCTACACCTTC
CASSQDLGQGRYGYTF
>TRBV7-9|TRBJ2-5|-|-
TGTGCCAGCAGCTTAGCGTTTTCAGAAGAGACCCAGTACTTC
CASSLAFSEETQYF
>TRBV9|TRBJ2-2|TRBD2|-
TGTGCCAGCAGCGTAGGAACGGCGGGAGCTACCACCGGGGAGCTGTTTTTT
CASSVGTAGATTGELFF
>TRBV5-4|TRBJ2-5|-|-
TGTGCCAGCAGCTTGCTCATGGTGGGAGAGACCCAGTACTTC
CASSLLMVGETQYF
>TRBV30|TRBJ2-2|-|-
TGTGCCTGGAGTATGGACGTTGGTACCGGGGAGCTGTTTTTT
CAWSMDVGTGELFF
>TRBV5-1|TRBJ2-5|-|-
TGCGCCAGCAGCCCCCCGTCGGAGACCCAGTACTTC
CASSPPSETQYF
>TRBV19|TRBJ2-1|-|-
TGTGCCAGTAGTAATCGGCTGCGGGGGCAGGCACAAAATGAGCAGTTCTTC
CASSNRLRGQAQNEQFF
>TRBV11-2|TRBJ2-5|-|once
TGTGCCAGCAGCTTAGAGAGATGGGCAGCCTCTTACGTAGAGACCCAGTACTTC
CASSLERWAASYVETQYF
>TRBV7-3|TRBJ2-7|TRBD2|-
TGTGCCAGCAGCTCGTTAGCGGGAGCGGGAGGGTACGAGCAGTACTTC
CASSSLAGAGGYEQYF
>TRBV28|TRBJ2-7|TRBD2|-
TGTGCCAGCAGCCCCCCCGGACTAGAAAGCGAGCAGTACTTC
CASSPPGLESEQYF
>TRBV6-6|TRBJ2-1|-|-
TGTGCCAGCACCACAGGCTACAATGAGCAGTTCTTC
CASTTGYNEQFF
>TRBV5-8|TRBJ1-2|TRBD1|-
TGTGCCAGCATAGGAGGGGGCGCACCCGCTGGCTACACCTTC
CASIGGGAPAGYTF
>TRBV13|TRBJ2-5|TRBD1|few
TGTGCCAGCAGCTCCCGGGACAGGTGGGAGACCCAGTACTTC
CASSSRDRWETQYF
>TRBV30|TRBJ2-1|-|-
TGTGCCTGGACGCTCCCGAACAATGAGCAGTTCTTC
CAWTLPNNEQFF
>TRBV19|TRBJ2-5|-|-
TGTGCCAGTAGTCGATCTCTACAAGAGACCCAGTACTTC
CASSRSLQETQYF
>TRBV15|TRBJ2-5|-|-
TGTGCCACCAGTTTTGGGGGAGCGCAAGAGACCCAGTACTTC
CATSFGGAQETQYF
>TRBV4-1|TRBJ2-5|-|-
TGCGCCAGCAGCCTCCTGGTCCAAGAGACCCAGTACTTC
CASSLLVQETQYF